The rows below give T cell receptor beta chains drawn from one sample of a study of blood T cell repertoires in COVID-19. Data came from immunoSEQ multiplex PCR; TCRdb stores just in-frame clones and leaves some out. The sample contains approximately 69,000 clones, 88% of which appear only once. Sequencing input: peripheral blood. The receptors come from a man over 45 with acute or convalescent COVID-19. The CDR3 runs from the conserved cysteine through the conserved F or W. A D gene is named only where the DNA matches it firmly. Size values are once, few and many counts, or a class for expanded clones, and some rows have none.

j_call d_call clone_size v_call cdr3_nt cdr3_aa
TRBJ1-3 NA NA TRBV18 TGTGCCAGCTCACCACCTGGAGAATCTCGCAGAAACACCATATATTTT CASSPPGESRRNTIYF
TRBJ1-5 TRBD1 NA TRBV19 TGTGCCAGTAGTCGCTCCGGGACAGGCAATCAGCCCCAGCATTTT CASSRSGTGNQPQHF
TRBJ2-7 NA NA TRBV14 TGTGCCAGCAGCCAAGATCCGGGGAAGGGCGGTCCTCCTAACGAGCAGTACTTC CASSQDPGKGGPPNEQYF
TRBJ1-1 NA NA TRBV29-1 TGCAGCGTTGGAACAGTCGTTGGCACTGAAGCTTTCTTT CSVGTVVGTEAFF
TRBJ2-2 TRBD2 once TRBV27 TGTGCCAGCAGTCTTGGACTAGCGGGGGAGCCCGGGGAGCTGTTTTTT CASSLGLAGEPGELFF
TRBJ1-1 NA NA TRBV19 TGTGCCAGTAGTATTGGGGTCGGGGGGCGATCTGAAGCTTTCTTT CASSIGVGGRSEAFF
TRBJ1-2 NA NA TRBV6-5 TGTGCCAGCCAGACAGGAGGCACCAACTATGGCTACACCTTC CASQTGGTNYGYTF
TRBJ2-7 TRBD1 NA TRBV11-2 TGTGCCAGCAGCTTAGACAGGGACAGACCCTACGAGCAGTACTTC CASSLDRDRPYEQYF
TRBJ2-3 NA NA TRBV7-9 TGTGCCACTTCCTTTAGCACAGATACGCAGTATTTT CATSFSTDTQYF
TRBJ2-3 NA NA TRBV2 TGTGCCGGCCATACGCAGTATTTT CAGHTQYF
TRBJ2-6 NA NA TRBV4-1 TGCGCCAGCAGCCAAGATCGCAGGCCTGGGGCCAACGTCCTGACTTTC CASSQDRRPGANVLTF
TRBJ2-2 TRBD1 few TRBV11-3 TGTGCCAGCAGCCAGGGGGTTGCGGCCGGGGAGCTGTTTTTT CASSQGVAAGELFF
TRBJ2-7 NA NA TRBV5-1 TGCGCCAGCAGCTTGGTAAGCGGTAAGGGCTACGAGCAGTACTTC CASSLVSGKGYEQYF
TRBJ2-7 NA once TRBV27 TGTGCCAGCAGTTTATCGCCGACTGTTCTTGCCCAGTACTTC CASSLSPTVLAQYF
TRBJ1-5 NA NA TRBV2 TGTGCCAGCAGTTTCCCAGGGAATAGCAATCAGCCCCAGCATTTT CASSFPGNSNQPQHF
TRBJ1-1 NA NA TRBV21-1 NA CASSKVGTGTANTEAFF
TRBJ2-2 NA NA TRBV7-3 TGTGCCAGCAGCGGCAGGAACACCGGGGAGCTGTTTTTT CASSGRNTGELFF
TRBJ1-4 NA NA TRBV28 TGTGCCAGCAGTCCCGGGTACCTGGATGAAAAACTGTTTTTT CASSPGYLDEKLFF
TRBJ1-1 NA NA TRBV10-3 TGTGCCATCAAGAGAAGTGAGAACACTGAAGCTTTCTTT CAIKRSENTEAFF
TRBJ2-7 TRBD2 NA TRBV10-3 TGTGCCATCAGTGGGCTAGCGGGGAACGAGCAGTACTTC CAISGLAGNEQYF
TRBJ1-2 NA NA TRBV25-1 TGTGCCAGCAGTCTCGGCAGGGGCTATGGCTACACCTTC CASSLGRGYGYTF
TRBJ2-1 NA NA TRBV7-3 TGTGCCAGCAGCCCTTTCCCAGAGGGGGGGATTGACAATGAGCAGTTCTTC CASSPFPEGGIDNEQFF
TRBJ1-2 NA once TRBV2 TGTGCCAGCAGACACTCCACAGCTAACTATGGCTACACCTTC CASRHSTANYGYTF
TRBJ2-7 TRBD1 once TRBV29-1 TGCAGCGGGGAGACAGGGTCCTACGAGCAGTACTTC CSGETGSYEQYF
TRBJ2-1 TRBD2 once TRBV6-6 TGTGCCAGCAGCATACTAGCGGGGGGGCTCAATGAGCAGTTCTTC CASSILAGGLNEQFF
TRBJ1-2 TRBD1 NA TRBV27 TGTGCCAGCAGCTCGGGACAGGGCGGAGATGGCTACACCTTC CASSSGQGGDGYTF
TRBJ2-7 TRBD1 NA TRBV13 TGTGCCAGCAGCGGCCAGCCGACAGGGAACGAGCAGTACTTC CASSGQPTGNEQYF
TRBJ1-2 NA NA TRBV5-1 TGCGCCAGCAGCCCCGCGGGACCGGAGTATGGCTACACCTTC CASSPAGPEYGYTF
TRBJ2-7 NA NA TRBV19 TGTGCCAGTAGTATCGGGCGGGGACCCTACGAGCAGTACTTC CASSIGRGPYEQYF
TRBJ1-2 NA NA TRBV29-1 TGCAGCGTTGGAGCCGTAGGGGTATCGAACTATGGCTACACCTTC CSVGAVGVSNYGYTF
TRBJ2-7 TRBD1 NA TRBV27 TGTGCCAGCAGAACCGCCTCCGGGACAGGGCTTTTCTACGAGCAGTACTTC CASRTASGTGLFYEQYF
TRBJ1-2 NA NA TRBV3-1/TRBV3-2 TGTGCCAGCAGCCAAGATTGGCAGGGGTCATATGGCTACACCTTC CASSQDWQGSYGYTF
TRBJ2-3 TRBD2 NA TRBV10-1 TGCGCCAGCAGTGAACTAGCGGGGGATACGCAGTATTTT CASSELAGDTQYF
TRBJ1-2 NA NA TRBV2 TGTGCCAGCAGAGAACCGGGAGACTATGGCTACACCTTC CASREPGDYGYTF
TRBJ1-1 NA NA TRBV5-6 TGTGCCAGCAGCTTGGTAGGACAGACGAACACTGAAGCTTTCTTT CASSLVGQTNTEAFF
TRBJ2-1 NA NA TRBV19 TGTGCCAGTAGCCTCAGGGGATATGAGCAGTTCTTC CASSLRGYEQFF
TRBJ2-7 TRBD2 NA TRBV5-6 TGTGCCAGCAGCGACCCCGGGGGGGGTTACGAGCAGTACTTC CASSDPGGGYEQYF
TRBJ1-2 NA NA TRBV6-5 TGTGCCAGCAGTTACTCCCAGGCTCGCTATGGCTACACCTTC CASSYSQARYGYTF
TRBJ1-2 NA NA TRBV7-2 TGTGCCAGCATTAAAGGGATAGAGGGCTTTGGCTACACCTTC CASIKGIEGFGYTF
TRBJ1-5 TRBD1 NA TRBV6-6 TGTGCCAGCAGTCGACAGGGGCCGGTGCCGAATCAGCCCCAGCATTTT CASSRQGPVPNQPQHF
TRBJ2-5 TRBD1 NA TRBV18 TGTGCCAGCTCACCGGGACAGGGGCGCGGGGAGACCCAGTACTTC CASSPGQGRGETQYF
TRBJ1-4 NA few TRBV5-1 TGCGCCACTAGGAGGGCAACTAATGAAAAACTGTTTTTT CATRRATNEKLFF
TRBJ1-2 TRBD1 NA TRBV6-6 TGTGCCAGCAGTTATCGTACAGGGGCCTATGGCTACACCTTC CASSYRTGAYGYTF
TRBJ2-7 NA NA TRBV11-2 TGTGCCAGCAGCTTTTCCAACGAGCAGTACTTC CASSFSNEQYF